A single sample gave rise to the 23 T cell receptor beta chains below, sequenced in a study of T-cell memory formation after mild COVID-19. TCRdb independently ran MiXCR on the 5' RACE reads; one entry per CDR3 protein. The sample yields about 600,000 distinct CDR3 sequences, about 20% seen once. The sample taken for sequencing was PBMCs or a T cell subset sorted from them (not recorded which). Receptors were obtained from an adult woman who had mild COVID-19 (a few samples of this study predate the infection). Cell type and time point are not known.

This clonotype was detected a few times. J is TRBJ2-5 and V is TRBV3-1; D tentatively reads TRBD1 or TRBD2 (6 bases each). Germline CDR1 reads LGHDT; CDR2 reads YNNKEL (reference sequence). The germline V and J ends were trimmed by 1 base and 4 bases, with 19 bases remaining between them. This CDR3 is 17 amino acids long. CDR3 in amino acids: CASSQGGALATRETQYF. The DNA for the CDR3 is TGTGCCAGCAGCCAAGGGGGGGCACTAGCTACCCGAGAGACCCAGTACTTC.

The CDR3 DNA reads as TGCGCCAGCAAACTCACGGAGGGCTCCTACAATGAGCAGTTCTTC. Translation: CASKLTEGSYNEQFF. This chain joins TRBV5-1 and TRBJ2-1, with D perhaps TRBD2 (6 bases). Per the germline V gene, CDR1 is SGHRS and CDR2 is YFSETQ. The CDR3 runs to 15 residues. The germline V and J ends were trimmed by 6 bases and 0 bases, with 13 bases remaining between them. The whole variable domain, remainder taken from reference TRBV5-1 and TRBJ2-1, is KAGVTQTPRYLIKTRGQQVTLSCSPISGHRSVSWYQQTPGQGLQFLFEYFSETQRNKGNFPGRFSGRQFSNSRSEMNVSTLELGDSALYLCASKLTEGSYNEQFFGPGTRLTVL.

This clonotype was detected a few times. CDR3 sequence reads: CASSLMGQGSETQYF. In DNA form, the CDR3 reads TGTGCCAGCAGCCTCATGGGACAGGGATCGGAGACCCAGTACTTC. The rearrangement joins TRBV7-3 to TRBJ2-5; 9 positions agree with TRBD1. Germline V CDR1 and CDR2: SGHTA, FQGTGA. The CDR3 runs 15 residues. V trimming: 5 bases; J trimming: 5 bases; junction bases outside the gene matches: 9.

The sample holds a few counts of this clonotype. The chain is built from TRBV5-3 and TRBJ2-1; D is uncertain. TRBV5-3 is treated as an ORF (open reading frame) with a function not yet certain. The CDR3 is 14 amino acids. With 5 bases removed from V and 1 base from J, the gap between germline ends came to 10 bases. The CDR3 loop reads CARSTHRSYNEQFF. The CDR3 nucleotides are TGTGCCAGAAGTACCCATAGGTCCTACAATGAGCAGTTCTTC.

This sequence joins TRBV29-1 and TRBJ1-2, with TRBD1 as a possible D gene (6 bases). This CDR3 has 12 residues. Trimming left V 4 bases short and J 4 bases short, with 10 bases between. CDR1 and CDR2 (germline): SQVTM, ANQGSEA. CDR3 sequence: CSVAGGPYGYTF. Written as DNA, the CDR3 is TGCAGCGTTGCGGGGGGGCCCTATGGCTACACCTTC. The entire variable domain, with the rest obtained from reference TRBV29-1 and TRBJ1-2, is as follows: SAVISQKPSRDICQRGTSLTIQCQVDSQVTMMFWYRQQPGQSLTLIATANQGSEATYESGFVIDKFPISRPNLTFSTLTVSNMSPEDSSIYLCSVAGGPYGYTFGSGTRLTVV.

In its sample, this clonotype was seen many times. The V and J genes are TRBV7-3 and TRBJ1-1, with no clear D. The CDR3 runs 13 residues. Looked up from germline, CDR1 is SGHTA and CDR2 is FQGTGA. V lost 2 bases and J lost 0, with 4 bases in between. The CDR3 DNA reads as TGTGCCAGCAGCTTAGGGATGAACACTGAAGCTTTCTTT. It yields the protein CASSLGMNTEAFF.

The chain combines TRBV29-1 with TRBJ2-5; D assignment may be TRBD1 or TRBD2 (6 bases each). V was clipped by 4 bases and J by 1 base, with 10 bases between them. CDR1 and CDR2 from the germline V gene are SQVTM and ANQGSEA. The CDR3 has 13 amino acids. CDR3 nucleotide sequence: TGCAGCGTTGGGGGGGCGGGCCAAGAGACCCAGTACTTC. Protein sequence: CSVGGAGQETQYF.

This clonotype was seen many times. CDR3 sequence: CATSDTGKEQYF. The CDR3 bases are TGTGCCACCAGTGATACAGGGAAAGAGCAGTACTTC. The chain joins TRBV24-1 to TRBJ2-7, with a weak D call TRBD1 (6 bases). The germline V gene encodes CDR1 KGHDR and CDR2 SFDVKD. V was trimmed by 3 bases and J by 7 bases, leaving 9 bases between them. CDR3 size: 12 residues.

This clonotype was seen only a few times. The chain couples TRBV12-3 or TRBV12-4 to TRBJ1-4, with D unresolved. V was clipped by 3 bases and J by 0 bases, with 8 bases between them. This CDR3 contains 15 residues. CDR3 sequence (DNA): TGTGCCAGCAGTTTCGGCTCTGCAACTAATGAAAAACTGTTTTTT. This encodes CASSFGSATNEKLFF.

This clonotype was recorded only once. The CDR3 nucleotides read TGTGCCAGCAGCCCGACAGTTACCGGAAAACTGTTTTTT. Its protein is CASSPTVTGKLFF. The rearrangement joins TRBV14 to TRBJ1-4, with D maybe TRBD1 (5 bases). This CDR3 has 13 amino acids. The V end was cut by 4 bases, the J end by 10 bases, with 13 bases between. In germline, CDR1 is SGHDN, CDR2 FVKESK.

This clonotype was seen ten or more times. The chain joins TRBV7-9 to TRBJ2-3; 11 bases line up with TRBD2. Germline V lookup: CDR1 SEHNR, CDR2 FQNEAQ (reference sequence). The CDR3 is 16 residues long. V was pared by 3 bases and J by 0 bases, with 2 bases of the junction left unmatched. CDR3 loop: CASSLGLAASTDTQYF. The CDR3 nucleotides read TGTGCCAGCAGCTTGGGACTAGCGGCTAGCACAGATACGCAGTATTTT.

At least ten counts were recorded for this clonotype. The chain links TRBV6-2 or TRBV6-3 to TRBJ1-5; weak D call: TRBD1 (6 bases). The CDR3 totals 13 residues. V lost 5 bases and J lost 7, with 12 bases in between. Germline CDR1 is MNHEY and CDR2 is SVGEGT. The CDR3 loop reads CASSPRGNQPQHF. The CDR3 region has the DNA TGTGCCAGCAGTCCCAGGGGTAACCAGCCCCAGCATTTT.

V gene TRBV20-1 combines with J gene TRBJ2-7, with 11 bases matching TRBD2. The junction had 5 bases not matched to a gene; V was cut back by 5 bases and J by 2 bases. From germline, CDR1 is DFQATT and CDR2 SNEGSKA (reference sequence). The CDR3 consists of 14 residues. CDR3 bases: TGCAGTGCTTCCGGGACTAGCGGAGCCTACGAGCAGTACTTC. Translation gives CSASGTSGAYEQYF.

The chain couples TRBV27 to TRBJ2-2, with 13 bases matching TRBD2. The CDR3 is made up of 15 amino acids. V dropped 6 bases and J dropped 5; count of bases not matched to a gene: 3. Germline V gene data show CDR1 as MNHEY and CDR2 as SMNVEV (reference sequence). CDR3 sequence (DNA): TGTGCCAGCAGCGGACTAGCGGGAGCTACCGGGGAGCTGTTTTTT. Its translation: CASSGLAGATGELFF.

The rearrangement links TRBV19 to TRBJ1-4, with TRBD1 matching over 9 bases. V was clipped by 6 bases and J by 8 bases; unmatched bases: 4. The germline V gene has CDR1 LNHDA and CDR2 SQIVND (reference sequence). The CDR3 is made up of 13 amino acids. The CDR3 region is CASRTGGGEKLFF. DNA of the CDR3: TGTGCCAGTAGGACAGGGGGGGGCGAAAAACTGTTTTTT.

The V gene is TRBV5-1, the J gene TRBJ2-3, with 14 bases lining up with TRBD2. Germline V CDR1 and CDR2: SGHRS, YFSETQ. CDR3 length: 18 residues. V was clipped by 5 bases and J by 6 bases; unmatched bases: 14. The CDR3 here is CASSFLLMTSGGDDTQYF. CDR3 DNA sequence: TGCGCCAGCAGTTTCCTCTTAATGACTAGCGGGGGGGATGATACGCAGTATTTT.

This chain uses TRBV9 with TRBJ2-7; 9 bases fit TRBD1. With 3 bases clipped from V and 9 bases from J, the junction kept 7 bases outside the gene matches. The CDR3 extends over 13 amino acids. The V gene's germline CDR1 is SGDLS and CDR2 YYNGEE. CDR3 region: CASSANTGGGQYF. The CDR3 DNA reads TGTGCCAGCAGCGCCAACACAGGGGGCGGGCAGTACTTC.

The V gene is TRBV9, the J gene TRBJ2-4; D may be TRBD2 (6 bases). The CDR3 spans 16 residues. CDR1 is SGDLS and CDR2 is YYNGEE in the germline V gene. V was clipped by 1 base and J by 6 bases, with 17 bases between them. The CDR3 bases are TGTGCCAGCAGCGTATCGCCCACCCCCGGGGGAAACATTCAGTACTTC. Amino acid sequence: CASSVSPTPGGNIQYF.

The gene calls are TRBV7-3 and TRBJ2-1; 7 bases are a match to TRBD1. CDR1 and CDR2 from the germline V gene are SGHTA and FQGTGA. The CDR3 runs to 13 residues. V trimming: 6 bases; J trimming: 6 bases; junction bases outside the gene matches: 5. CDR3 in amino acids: CASSQRDSNEQFF. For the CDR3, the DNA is TGTGCCAGCAGTCAAAGGGACAGCAATGAGCAGTTCTTC.

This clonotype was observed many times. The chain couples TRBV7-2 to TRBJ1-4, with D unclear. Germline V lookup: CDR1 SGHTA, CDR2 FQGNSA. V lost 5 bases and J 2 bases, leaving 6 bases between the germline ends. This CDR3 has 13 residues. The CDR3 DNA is TGTGCCAGCAGCCGGCGGACTAATGAAAAACTGTTTTTT. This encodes CASSRRTNEKLFF.

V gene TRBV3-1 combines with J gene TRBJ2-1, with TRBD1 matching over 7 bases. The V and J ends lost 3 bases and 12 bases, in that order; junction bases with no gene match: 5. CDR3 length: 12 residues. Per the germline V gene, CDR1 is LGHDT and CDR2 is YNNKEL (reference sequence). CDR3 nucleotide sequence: TGTGCCAGCAGCCAGGTCGGGGACAGGCAGTTCTTC. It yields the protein CASSQVGDRQFF.

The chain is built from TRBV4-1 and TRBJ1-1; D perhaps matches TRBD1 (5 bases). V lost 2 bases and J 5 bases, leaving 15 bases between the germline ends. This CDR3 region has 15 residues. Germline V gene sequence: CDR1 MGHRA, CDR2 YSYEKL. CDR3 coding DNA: TGCGCCAGCAGCCAAAGGTGGGGGGTAGAAACTGAAGCTTTCTTT. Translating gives CASSQRWGVETEAFF.

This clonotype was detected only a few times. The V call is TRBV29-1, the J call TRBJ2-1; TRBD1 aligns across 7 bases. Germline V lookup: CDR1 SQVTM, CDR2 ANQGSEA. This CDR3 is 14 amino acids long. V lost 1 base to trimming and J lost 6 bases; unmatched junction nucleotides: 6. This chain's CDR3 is CSVEGDSKSNEQFF. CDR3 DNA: TGCAGCGTTGAAGGGGACAGCAAATCCAATGAGCAGTTCTTC.